This TCR beta chain appears in the sequencing data of a study of cytomegalovirus exposure and HLA in healthy donors. Findings and limits, study-wide: One variant, a missense change in DCLRE1C, was linked in a later analysis to TCR beta V- and J-gene trimming. Sequencing likely caused a cluster of highly shared sequence variants.

A word on this clone: The antigen is unknown.

Healthy bone marrow donors made up the donor group. PCR employed 60 Vbeta and 13 Jbeta primers. The table came from immunoSEQ multiplex PCR; TCRdb's copy has only in-frame clones and leaves some out. Its table records 65,000 to 95,000 clones. CDR1 is MNHEY and CDR2 is SMNVEV in the germline V gene (reference sequence). V shed 6 bases, J shed 4 bases, and the junction held 7 bases outside the gene matches. CDR3 length: 15 amino acids. This receptor was obtained from a woman aged 55-70 years in good health and CMV-seronegative. Sample: PBMCs. The chain links TRBV27 to TRBJ1-5; 9 bases map to TRBD1. The CDR3 sequence is CASRGTGSLNQPQHF. The CDR3 DNA sequence: TGTGCCAGCAGGGGGACAGGGAGCCTAAATCAGCCCCAGCATTTT.